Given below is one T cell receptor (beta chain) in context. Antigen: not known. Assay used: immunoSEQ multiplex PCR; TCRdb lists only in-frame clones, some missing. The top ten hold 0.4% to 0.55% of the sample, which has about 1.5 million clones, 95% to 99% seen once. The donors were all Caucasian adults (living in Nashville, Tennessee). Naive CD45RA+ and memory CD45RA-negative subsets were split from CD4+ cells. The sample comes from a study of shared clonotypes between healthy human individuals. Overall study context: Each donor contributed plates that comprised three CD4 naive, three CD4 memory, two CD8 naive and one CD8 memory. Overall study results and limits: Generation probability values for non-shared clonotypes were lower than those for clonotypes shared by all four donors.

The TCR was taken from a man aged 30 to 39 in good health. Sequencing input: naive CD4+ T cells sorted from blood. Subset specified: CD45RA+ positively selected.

The CDR3 spells CASSRQSLGSYEQYF. The CDR3, as DNA: TGTGCCAGCAGCCGACAGAGCTTAGGCTCCTACGAGCAGTACTTC. V and J are TRBV6-5 and TRBJ2-7; possible D gene TRBD1, 5 bases. CDR3 length equals 15 residues. Looked up from germline, CDR1 is MNHEY and CDR2 is SVGAGI. Trimming took off 6 bases at V and 0 bases at J, with 15 bases between the two ends.